The clone carrying this T cell receptor (beta chain) was found a few times. This entry comes from a study of blood T cells in healthy people across ages. The CDR3 totals 16 residues. CDR1 and CDR2 (germline): MNHEY, SMNVEV (reference sequence). Trimming pared 8 bases from V and 1 base from J, leaving 21 bases between. Primed by a sample-barcoded 5' primer and a J-beta primer mix, a second PCR proceeded for about 7 to 11 cycles. MiXCR was run by TCRdb on the 5' RACE reads, yielding one entry per CDR3 protein. The table lists around 800,000 distinct CDR3 sequences, 53% of them singletons. The sequence was obtained from an elderly man in good health. The sample comprised blood. The V call is TRBV27, the J call TRBJ2-7; possible D gene TRBD1, 6 bases. The CDR3 sequence is CASRPRTTGPSYEQYF. CDR3 nucleotides: TGTGCCAGCCGACCAAGGACCACAGGGCCGTCCTACGAGCAGTACTTC.